This is a list of T cell receptor beta chains from one sample in a study of T cell responses to AZD1222 COVID-19 vaccine. Assay used: immunoSEQ multiplex PCR; TCRdb lists only in-frame clones, some missing. Altogether roughly 150,000 clones are present, approximately 90% being singletons, with the ten largest covering under 2.5%. Source: peripheral blood, taken on day 0 of AZD1222 vaccination. These receptors were obtained from an adult in good health. Each CDR3 is given without its conserved first and last residue.

V	J	length	CDR3
TRBV16	TRBJ1-6	13	ASSSDRGSNSPLH
TRBV24-1	TRBJ2-1	12	ATSDTRRGNEQF
TRBV10-3	TRBJ1-2	15	AISELDLDRSRYGYT
TRBV9	TRBJ1-1	12	ASSVEEMNTEAF
TRBV5-4	TRBJ2-7	12	ASSLESSSYEQY
TRBV2	TRBJ1-5	12	ASSPTAPHQPQH
TRBV4-1	TRBJ1-2	15	ASSQVYTLQSNYGYT
TRBV19	TRBJ2-1	11	ASSGLEGNEQF
TRBV7-9	TRBJ1-5	12	ASSQSNSNQPQH
TRBV6-5	TRBJ2-1	12	ASSYTDTNNEQF
TRBV11-2	TRBJ2-7	14	ASTSPYLRENYEQY
TRBV18	TRBJ1-5	15	ASSLTHTDRGNQPQH
TRBV30	TRBJ1-1	14	AWSVRRAGRGTEAF
TRBV7-8	TRBJ2-7	13	ASSPPSGGTYEQY
TRBV12-1	TRBJ1-4	11	ASSFGGVEKLF
TRBV7-2	TRBJ1-2	13	ASSLDGYPNYGYT
TRBV5-1	TRBJ1-1	12	ASSGETGNTEAF
TRBV29-1	TRBJ2-7	11	SVMTDAPYEQY
TRBV7-8	TRBJ2-1	13	ASSSLSGVYNEQF
TRBV2	TRBJ1-2	12	ASSDFVNLYGYT
TRBV3-1/TRBV3-2	TRBJ2-2	11	ASSQAGSGELF
TRBV30	TRBJ1-1	11	AWSRREDTEAF
TRBV7-2	TRBJ2-1	9	ASPEAGEQF
TRBV7-9	TRBJ2-3	13	ASSLAGPSTDTQY
TRBV6-6	TRBJ1-1	14	ASSYDESGMNTEAF
TRBV10-3	TRBJ1-1	14	AISESGQGGNTEAF
TRBV6-5	TRBJ1-2	13	ASSYDSGRPYGYT
TRBV7-3	TRBJ2-7	14	ASSLFSFGEYYEQY
TRBV4-1	TRBJ1-3	14	ASSHLSGGAGNTIY